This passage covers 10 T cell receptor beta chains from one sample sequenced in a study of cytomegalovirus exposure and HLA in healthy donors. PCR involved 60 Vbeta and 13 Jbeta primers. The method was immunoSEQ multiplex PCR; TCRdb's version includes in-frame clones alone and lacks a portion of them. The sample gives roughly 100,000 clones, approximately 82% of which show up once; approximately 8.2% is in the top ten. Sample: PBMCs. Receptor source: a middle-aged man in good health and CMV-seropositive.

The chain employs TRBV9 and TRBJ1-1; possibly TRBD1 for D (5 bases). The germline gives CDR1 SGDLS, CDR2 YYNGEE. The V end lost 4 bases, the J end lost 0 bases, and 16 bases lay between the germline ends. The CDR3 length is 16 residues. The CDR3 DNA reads TGTGCCAGCAGCTACGATTGGGAGGGGTTGAACACTGAAGCTTTCTTT. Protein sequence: CASSYDWEGLNTEAFF.

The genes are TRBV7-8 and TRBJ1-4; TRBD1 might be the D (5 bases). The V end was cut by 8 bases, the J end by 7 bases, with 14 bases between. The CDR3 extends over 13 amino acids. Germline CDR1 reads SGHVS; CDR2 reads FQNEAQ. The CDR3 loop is CASSGGTVEKLFF. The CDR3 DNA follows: TGTGCCAGCTCGGGAGGGACGGTTGAAAAACTGTTTTTT.

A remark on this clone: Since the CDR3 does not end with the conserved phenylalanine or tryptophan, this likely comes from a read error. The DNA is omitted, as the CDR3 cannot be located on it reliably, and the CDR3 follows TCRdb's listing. The CDR3 region is CAWSVSPPSPLSY. The rearrangement joins TRBV30 to TRBJ2-2; no check of the table's D call, TRBD2, against the DNA was made. The CDR3 is 13 amino acids in total, end residues counted. In germline, CDR1 is GTSNPN, CDR2 SVGIG (reference sequence).

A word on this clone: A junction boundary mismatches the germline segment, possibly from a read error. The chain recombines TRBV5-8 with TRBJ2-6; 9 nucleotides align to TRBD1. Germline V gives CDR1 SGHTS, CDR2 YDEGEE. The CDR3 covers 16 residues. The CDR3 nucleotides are TGTGCCAGCAGGCGACAGGGGGGGAGTGGGGCCAACGGCCTGACTTTC. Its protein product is CASRRQGGSGANGLTF.

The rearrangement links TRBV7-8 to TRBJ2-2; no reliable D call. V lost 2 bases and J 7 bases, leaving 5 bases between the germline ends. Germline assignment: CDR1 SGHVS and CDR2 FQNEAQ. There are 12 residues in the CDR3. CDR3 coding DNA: TGTGCCAGCAGCTTATCCATCGGGGAGCTGTTTTTT. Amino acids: CASSLSIGELFF.

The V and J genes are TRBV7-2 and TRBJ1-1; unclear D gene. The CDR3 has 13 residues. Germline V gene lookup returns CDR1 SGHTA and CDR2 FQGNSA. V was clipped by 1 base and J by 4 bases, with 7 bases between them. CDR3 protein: CASSLDTTTEAFF. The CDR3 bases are TGTGCCAGCAGCTTAGACACAACCACTGAAGCTTTCTTT.

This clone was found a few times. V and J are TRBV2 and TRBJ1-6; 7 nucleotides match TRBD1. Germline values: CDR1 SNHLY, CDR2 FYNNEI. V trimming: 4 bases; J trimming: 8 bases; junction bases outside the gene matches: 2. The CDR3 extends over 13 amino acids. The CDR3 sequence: CASSGQGYSPLHF. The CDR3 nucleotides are TGTGCCAGCAGTGGACAGGGTTATTCACCCCTCCACTTT.

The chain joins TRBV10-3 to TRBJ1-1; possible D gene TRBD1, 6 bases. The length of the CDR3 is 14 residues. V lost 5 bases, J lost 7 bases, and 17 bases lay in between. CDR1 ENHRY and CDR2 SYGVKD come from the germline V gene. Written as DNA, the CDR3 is TGTGCCATCAGTTCCCTCGGACAGCCCCGTGAAGCTTTCTTT. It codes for CAISSLGQPREAFF.

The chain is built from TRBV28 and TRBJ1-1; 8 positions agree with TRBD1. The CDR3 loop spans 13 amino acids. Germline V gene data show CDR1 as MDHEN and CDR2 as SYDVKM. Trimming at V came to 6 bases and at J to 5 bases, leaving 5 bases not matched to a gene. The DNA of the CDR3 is TGTGCCAGCAGCCCCGACAGGGGTACTGAAGCTTTCTTT. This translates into CASSPDRGTEAFF.

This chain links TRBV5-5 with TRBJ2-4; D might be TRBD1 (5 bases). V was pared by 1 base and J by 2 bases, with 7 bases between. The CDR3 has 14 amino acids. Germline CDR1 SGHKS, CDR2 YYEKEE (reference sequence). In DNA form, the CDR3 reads TGTGCCAGCAGCTTGCAGGGTTCCAAAAACATTCAGTACTTC. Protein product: CASSLQGSKNIQYF.